The rows below give T cell receptor beta chains drawn from one sample of a study of blood T cell repertoires in COVID-19. Assay used: immunoSEQ multiplex PCR; TCRdb lists only in-frame clones, some missing. Of 75,000 to 90,000 clones listed, around 78% are singletons. The specimen was peripheral blood. These receptors all come from a human donor in a cohort sampled during active COVID-19. The CDR3 runs from the conserved cysteine through the conserved F or W. Each record gives: CDR3 protein, CDR3 DNA, CDR3 length, clone size, D gene, J gene, V gene. The D gene is left open where the match is weak. A clone size is listed for some rows: how often the clone was seen (once, few, many), or a class if it is expanded.

CDR3: CASSLRRGRNTGELFF; DNA: TGTGCCAGCAGCCTCCGGCGAGGCCGGAACACCGGGGAGCTGTTTTTT; length: 16; size: .; D: .; J: TRBJ2-2; V: TRBV7-8
CDR3: CASSQNDRSAYGYTF; DNA: TGTGCCAGCAGCCAAAACGACAGGTCGGCCTATGGCTACACCTTC; length: 15; size: .; D: .; J: TRBJ1-2; V: TRBV4-2
CDR3: CASSLDRTGGNSPLHF; DNA: TGCGCCAGCAGCTTGGATCGGACAGGGGGGAATTCACCCCTCCACTTT; length: 16; size: .; D: TRBD1; J: TRBJ1-6; V: TRBV5-1
CDR3: CASSREAPSNQPQHF; DNA: TGTGCCAGCAGTAGGGAGGCGCCAAGCAATCAGCCCCAGCATTTT; length: 15; size: .; D: .; J: TRBJ1-5; V: TRBV2
CDR3: CASSVGFSGGVRRDNEQFF; DNA: TGTGCCAGCAGCGTAGGATTTAGCGGGGGGGTTCGTCGGGACAATGAGCAGTTCTTC; length: 19; size: .; D: TRBD2; J: TRBJ2-1; V: TRBV9
CDR3: CASSLSQGGTQYF; DNA: TGTGCCAGCAGTTTAAGTCAGGGAGGGACCCAGTACTTC; length: 13; size: .; D: .; J: TRBJ2-5; V: TRBV27
CDR3: CASSTGTVGNTIYF; DNA: TGTGCCAGCAGTACCGGGACAGTGGGAAACACCATATATTTT; length: 14; size: .; D: TRBD1; J: TRBJ1-3; V: TRBV6-6
CDR3: CATSAVDSYEQYF; DNA: TGTGCCACCAGTGCCGTAGACTCCTACGAGCAGTACTTC; length: 13; size: .; D: .; J: TRBJ2-7; V: TRBV24-1
CDR3: CASSPLRQGNQPQHF; DNA: TGTGCCAGCAGTCCCCTCCGACAGGGGAATCAGCCCCAGCATTTT; length: 15; size: .; D: TRBD1; J: TRBJ1-5; V: TRBV28
CDR3: CASSSGTGYEKLFF; DNA: TGTGCCAGCAGTTCAGGGACAGGGTATGAAAAACTGTTTTTT; length: 14; size: .; D: TRBD1; J: TRBJ1-4; V: TRBV28
CDR3: CASSHTGSAEPQHF; DNA: TGCGCCAGCAGCCACACGGGGTCGGCAGAGCCCCAGCATTTT; length: 14; size: .; D: .; J: TRBJ1-5; V: TRBV4-1
CDR3: CASSLGRGGTSTDTQYF; DNA: TGCGCCAGCAGCCTGGGGCGGGGGGGTACCAGCACAGATACGCAGTATTTT; length: 17; size: .; D: TRBD2; J: TRBJ2-3; V: TRBV5-1
CDR3: CASSPLLAGPAGTDTQYF; DNA: TGTGCCAGTAGTCCACTCTTAGCGGGCCCCGCAGGCACAGATACGCAGTATTTT; length: 18; size: .; D: TRBD2; J: TRBJ2-3; V: TRBV19
CDR3: CASSQARTGGTGANVLTF; DNA: TGCGCCAGCAGCCAAGCGCGGACAGGGGGGACTGGGGCCAACGTCCTGACTTTC; length: 18; size: .; D: TRBD1; J: TRBJ2-6; V: TRBV4-3
CDR3: CASSYSTGGNTIYF; DNA: TGTGCCAGCAGTTACTCGACAGGGGGAAACACCATATATTTT; length: 14; size: .; D: TRBD1; J: TRBJ1-3; V: TRBV6-5
CDR3: CASSHSGGAREQYF; DNA: TGTGCCAGTAGCCACAGCGGGGGGGCCCGCGAGCAGTACTTC; length: 14; size: .; D: TRBD2; J: TRBJ2-7; V: TRBV19
CDR3: CARSRGQDNYGYTF; DNA: TGTGCCAGAAGCAGGGGACAGGATAACTATGGCTACACCTTC; length: 14; size: .; D: TRBD1; J: TRBJ1-2; V: TRBV5-3
CDR3: CASSVTGGSGNTIYF; DNA: TGTGCCAGCAGTGTAACAGGGGGCTCTGGAAACACCATATATTTT; length: 15; size: .; D: TRBD1; J: TRBJ1-3; V: TRBV28
CDR3: CATSDLRTGFGETQYF; DNA: TGTGCCACCAGTGATTTGCGGACAGGCTTTGGGGAGACCCAGTACTTC; length: 16; size: .; D: TRBD1; J: TRBJ2-5; V: TRBV24-1
CDR3: CASSGGQGRSYNSPLHF; DNA: TGTGCCAGCAGCGGGGGACAGGGACGATCCTATAATTCACCCCTCCACTTT; length: 17; size: .; D: TRBD1; J: TRBJ1-6; V: TRBV9
CDR3: CASSPGTGYEKLFF; DNA: TGTGCCAGCAGTCCGGGGACAGGGTATGAAAAACTGTTTTTT; length: 14; size: few; D: TRBD1; J: TRBJ1-4; V: TRBV3-1/TRBV3-2
CDR3: CAISPGVFTEAFF; DNA: TGTGCCATCAGTCCAGGGGTTTTCACTGAAGCTTTCTTT; length: 13; size: .; D: .; J: TRBJ1-1; V: TRBV10-3
CDR3: CAISESVGLVYEQYF; DNA: TGTGCCATCAGTGAGTCCGTGGGACTTGTCTACGAGCAGTACTTC; length: 15; size: .; D: .; J: TRBJ2-7; V: TRBV10-3
CDR3: CAISEGQGWEQYF; DNA: TGTGCCATCAGTGAGGGACAGGGGTGGGAGCAGTACTTC; length: 13; size: .; D: TRBD1; J: TRBJ2-7; V: TRBV10-3
CDR3: CASSQFRGGNTGELFF; DNA: TGTGCCAGCAGTCAATTCCGGGGGGGGAACACCGGGGAGCTGTTTTTT; length: 16; size: .; D: TRBD2; J: TRBJ2-2; V: TRBV11-2
CDR3: CASSLSGGAHNEQFF; DNA: TGTGCCAGCAGTCTAAGCGGGGGGGCTCACAATGAGCAGTTCTTC; length: 15; size: .; D: TRBD2; J: TRBJ2-1; V: TRBV28
CDR3: CASSVDGTVYEQYF; DNA: TGCGCCAGCAGCGTAGATGGGACAGTCTACGAGCAGTACTTC; length: 14; size: .; D: TRBD1; J: TRBJ2-7; V: TRBV5-1
CDR3: CASSQDWTSGPEQFF; DNA: TGCGCCAGCAGCCAAGATTGGACTAGCGGCCCTGAGCAGTTCTTC; length: 15; size: .; D: TRBD2; J: TRBJ2-1; V: TRBV4-1
CDR3: CASSPGTGILGYTF; DNA: TGTGCCAGCAGTCCCGGGACAGGGATACTTGGCTACACCTTC; length: 14; size: .; D: TRBD1; J: TRBJ1-2; V: TRBV6-6
CDR3: CASSRTGASGNTIYF; DNA: TGTGCCAGCAGCAGGACAGGTGCCTCTGGAAACACCATATATTTT; length: 15; size: .; D: TRBD1; J: TRBJ1-3; V: TRBV5-6
CDR3: CASSPDRGGSGNQPQHF; DNA: TGTGCCAGCAGTCCGGACAGGGGTGGTAGTGGCAATCAGCCCCAGCATTTT; length: 17; size: .; D: TRBD1; J: TRBJ1-5; V: TRBV3-1/TRBV3-2
CDR3: CASSPKHTDTQYF; DNA: TGTGCCAGCAGCCCAAAACACACAGATACGCAGTATTTT; length: 13; size: .; D: .; J: TRBJ2-3; V: TRBV5-4
CDR3: CASSQTSGGETQYF; DNA: TGTGCCAGCAGCCAGACTAGCGGGGGGGAGACCCAGTACTTC; length: 14; size: .; D: TRBD2; J: TRBJ2-5; V: TRBV3-1/TRBV3-2
CDR3: CASSLVWLAGGHNEQFF; DNA: TGTGCCAGCAGCTTAGTCTGGCTAGCGGGGGGGCACAATGAGCAGTTCTTC; length: 17; size: once; D: TRBD2; J: TRBJ2-1; V: TRBV7-2
CDR3: CASSYMATSYEQYF; DNA: TGTGCCAGCAGTTACATGGCGACTTCGTACGAGCAGTACTTC; length: 14; size: .; D: .; J: TRBJ2-7; V: TRBV6-6
CDR3: CASSLAGGAAGGNIQYF; DNA: TGCGCCAGCAGCTTGGCAGGGGGAGCTGCTGGAGGGAACATTCAGTACTTC; length: 17; size: once; D: .; J: TRBJ2-4; V: TRBV5-1
CDR3: CASSLEQGYEKLFF; DNA: TGTGCCAGCAGCTTAGAACAGGGCTATGAAAAACTGTTTTTT; length: 14; size: few; D: .; J: TRBJ1-4; V: TRBV7-9
CDR3: CASSLDGYGYTF; DNA: TGTGCCAGCAGCTTGGACGGCTATGGCTACACCTTC; length: 12; size: .; D: .; J: TRBJ1-2; V: TRBV5-4
CDR3: CASSQWAGQGNQPQHF; DNA: TGTGCCAGCAGCCAATGGGCGGGACAGGGAAATCAGCCCCAGCATTTT; length: 16; size: .; D: TRBD1; J: TRBJ1-5; V: TRBV3-1/TRBV3-2
CDR3: CSASKSAQYF; DNA: TGCAGTGCTTCTAAGTCCGCGCAGTACTTC; length: 10; size: .; D: .; J: TRBJ2-7; V: TRBV20-1